The 7 T cell receptor beta chains below all came from one sample that was sequenced in a study of a mutant IDH1 vaccine in newly diagnosed glioma. Repertoires were generated with immunoSEQ multiplex PCR, while TCRdb's copy carries only in-frame clones and drops some. The table includes some 60,000 clones, more than 85% detected once. The time point was: baseline, week 1 (first vaccination visit). The treatment was: pre-vaccination baseline after standard-of-care therapy. Specimen: PBMCs, collected from a glioma patient treated with radiotherapy, temozolomide or both. Receptors were obtained from a man aged 50 to 60 with glioma.

The rearrangement joins TRBV4-1 to TRBJ2-6, with D uncertain. This CDR3 is 17 amino acids long. V lost 1 base, J lost 1 base, and 11 bases lay in between. CDR1 and CDR2 from the germline V gene are MGHRA and YSYEKL. The CDR3 loop reads CASSQVHGASGANVLTF. Here the CDR3 DNA reads TGCGCCAGCAGCCAAGTTCACGGCGCATCTGGGGCCAACGTCCTGACTTTC.

This chain links TRBV13 with TRBJ2-7, with 11 bases identical to TRBD1. Germline values: CDR1 PRHDT, CDR2 FYEKMQ (reference sequence). Trimming took 8 bases from V and 6 from J; bases not matched to a gene: 3. CDR3 length: 12 residues. As DNA, the CDR3 is TGTGCCAGCGGGACAGGGGGTTCCGAGCAGTACTTC. Protein product: CASGTGGSEQYF.

The V and J genes are TRBV5-1 and TRBJ2-7; weak D call: TRBD1 (5 bases). V lost 1 base and J lost 2, with 10 bases in between. The germline gives CDR1 SGHRS, CDR2 YFSETQ. The CDR3 is made up of 14 amino acids. CDR3 DNA: TGCGCCAGCAGCTTGTCGCCAGGGACCTACGAGCAGTACTTC. This translates into CASSLSPGTYEQYF.

The chain has TRBV5-1 and TRBJ2-3, with 10 bases that match TRBD2. This CDR3 is built from 16 residues. Looked up from germline, CDR1 is SGHRS and CDR2 is YFSETQ. J gave up 6 bases and V 0 bases, and 7 bases lay outside the gene matches. The CDR3 bases are TGCGCCAGCAGCTTGGCCCGAGCGGGGGGGCGTGATACGCAGTATTTT. Its translation: CASSLARAGGRDTQYF.

The rearrangement uses TRBV2 and TRBJ2-5, with a possible D match to TRBD1 (5 bases). Trimming removed 2 bases from V and 1 base from J, with 11 bases in between. CDR1 is SNHLY, CDR2 FYNNEI, per germline. This CDR3 comprises 15 residues. This CDR3 reads CASSEFQGLQETQYF. DNA for the CDR3: TGTGCCAGCAGTGAATTTCAGGGCCTCCAAGAGACCCAGTACTTC. Full variable domain (remainder filled in from reference TRBV2 and TRBJ2-5): EPEVTQTPSHQVTQMGQEVILRCVPISNHLYFYWYRQILGQKVEFLVSFYNNEISEKSEIFDDQFSVERPDGSNFTLKIRSTKLEDSAMYFCASSEFQGLQETQYFGPGTRLLVL.

The chain links TRBV10-2 to TRBJ1-2; D is uncertain. Germline loops: CDR1 WSHSY, CDR2 SAAADI. V was shortened by 5 bases and J by 5 bases, with 9 bases between the two germline ends. This CDR3 spans 12 amino acids. CDR3 protein: CASSLDSYGYTF. For the CDR3, the DNA is TGCGCCAGCAGTCTCGATTCATATGGCTACACCTTC.

The rearrangement uses TRBV28 and TRBJ2-5; 9 positions match TRBD1. Germline V gives CDR1 MDHEN, CDR2 SYDVKM. The CDR3 has 15 amino acids. V trimming: 5 bases; J trimming: 1 base; junction bases outside the gene matches: 5. For the CDR3, the DNA is TGTGCCAGCAGTAACCCGGGACAGGGCCAAGAGACCCAGTACTTC. Residues: CASSNPGQGQETQYF.